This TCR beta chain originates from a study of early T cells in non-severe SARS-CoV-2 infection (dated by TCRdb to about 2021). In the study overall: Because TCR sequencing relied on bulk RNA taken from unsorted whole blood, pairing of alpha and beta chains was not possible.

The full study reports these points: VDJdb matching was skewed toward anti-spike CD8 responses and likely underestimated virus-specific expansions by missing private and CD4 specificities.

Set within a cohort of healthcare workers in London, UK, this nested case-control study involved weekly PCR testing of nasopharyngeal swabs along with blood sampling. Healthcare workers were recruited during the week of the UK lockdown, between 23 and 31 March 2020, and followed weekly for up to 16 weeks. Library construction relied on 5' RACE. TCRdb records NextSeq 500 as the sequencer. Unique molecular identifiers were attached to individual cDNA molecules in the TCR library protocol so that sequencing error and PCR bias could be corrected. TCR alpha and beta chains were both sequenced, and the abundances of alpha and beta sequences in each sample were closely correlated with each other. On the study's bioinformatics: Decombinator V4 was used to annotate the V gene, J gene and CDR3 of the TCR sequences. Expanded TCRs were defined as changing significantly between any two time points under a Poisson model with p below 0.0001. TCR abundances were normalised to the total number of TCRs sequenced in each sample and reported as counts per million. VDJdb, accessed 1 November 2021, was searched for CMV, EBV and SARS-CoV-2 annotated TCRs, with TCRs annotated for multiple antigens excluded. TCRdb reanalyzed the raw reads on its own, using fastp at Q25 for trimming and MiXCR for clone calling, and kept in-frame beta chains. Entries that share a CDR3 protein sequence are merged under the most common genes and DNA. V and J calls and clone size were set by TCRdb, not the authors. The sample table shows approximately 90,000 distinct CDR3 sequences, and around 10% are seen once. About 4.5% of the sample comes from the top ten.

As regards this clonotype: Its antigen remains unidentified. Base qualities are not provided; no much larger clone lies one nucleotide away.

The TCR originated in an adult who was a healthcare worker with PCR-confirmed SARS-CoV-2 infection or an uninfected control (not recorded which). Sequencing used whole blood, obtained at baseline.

The CDR3 has the sequence CASSLLGDTQYF. The DNA sequence is TGTGCCAGCAGCCTCCTTGGGGATACGCAGTATTTT. Recombination joined TRBV11-2 with TRBJ2-3; the D gene cannot be resolved reliably. V loses 5 bases of germline sequence and J loses 6 bases, and the interval between the two ends is 9 bases. The CDR3 covers 12 residues, taking in both the cysteine and the phenylalanine. The read is trimmed to its CDR3 DNA, 36 bases read in frame from base 1. Based on the germline V gene, the CDR1 and CDR2 sequences are SGHAT and FQNNGV. Supplemented by the reference TRBV11-2 and TRBJ2-3 proteins around the CDR3, the complete variable domain is EAGVAQSPRYKIIEKRQSVAFWCNPISGHATLYWYQQILGQGPKLLIQFQNNGVVDDSQLPKDRFSAERLKGVDSTLKIQPAKLEDSAVYLCASSLLGDTQYFGPGTRLTVL.